The 21 T cell receptor beta chains below all came from one sample that was sequenced in a study of blood T cell repertoires in COVID-19. The repertoire was sequenced with immunoSEQ multiplex PCR; TCRdb's copy has only in-frame clones and lacks some. The sample has about 530,000 clones, about 88% seen once. The sequenced sample consisted of peripheral blood. The receptors stem from a woman aged 50 to 65 with COVID-19, enrolled during active disease.

J is TRBJ1-5 and V is TRBV7-2, with a weak D call TRBD1 (6 bases). Germline lookup yields CDR1 SGHTA and CDR2 FQGNSA. With 0 bases removed from V and 1 base from J, the gap between germline ends came to 16 bases. The CDR3 has 18 amino acids. The CDR3 spells CASSLALLGAVSNQPQHF. CDR3 coding DNA: TGTGCCAGCAGCTTAGCGCTGCTGGGGGCAGTGAGCAATCAGCCCCAGCATTTT. Filled out from reference TRBV7-2 and TRBJ1-5, the complete variable domain reads GAGVSQSPSNKVTEKGKDVELRCDPISGHTALYWYRQSLGQGLEFLIYFQGNSAPDKSGLPSDRFSAERTGGSVSTLTIQRTQQEDSAVYLCASSLALLGAVSNQPQHFGDGTRLSIL.

The rearrangement joins TRBV9 to TRBJ2-3, with 7 bases matching TRBD2. The germline V gene has CDR1 SGDLS and CDR2 YYNGEE. Germline trimming cut 1 base from V and 3 bases from J; bases unmatched to any gene: 5. The CDR3 contains 15 residues. CDR3 nucleotide sequence: TGTGCCAGCAGCGTAAGGCTAGCGGTTACAGATACGCAGTATTTT. It encodes CASSVRLAVTDTQYF.

V and J are TRBV9 and TRBJ2-3; 10 nucleotides align to TRBD1. This CDR3 spans 16 amino acids. The junction had 4 bases not matched to a gene; V was cut back by 0 bases and J by 3 bases. Germline CDR1 is SGDLS and CDR2 is YYNGEE. The CDR3, as DNA: TGTGCCAGCAGCGTAGGTGGGACAGGGGTAACAGATACGCAGTATTTT. It specifies CASSVGGTGVTDTQYF. Together with reference TRBV9 and TRBJ2-3, the CDR3 gives the full variable domain: DSGVTQTPKHLITATGQRVTLRCSPRSGDLSVYWYQQSLDQGLQFLIQYYNGEERAKGNILERFSAQQFPDLHSELNLSSLELGDSALYFCASSVGGTGVTDTQYFGPGTRLTVL.

The chain is built from TRBV28 and TRBJ2-2; 10 bases align to TRBD2. CDR3 length equals 16 residues. Trimming at V came to 6 bases and at J to 5 bases, leaving 9 bases not matched to a gene. CDR1 is MDHEN and CDR2 is SYDVKM in the germline V gene. The CDR3, as DNA: TGTGCCAGCAGCCCACAGACTAGCGGGCCGACCGGGGAGCTGTTTTTT. Amino acid sequence: CASSPQTSGPTGELFF.

The genes are TRBV3-1 (or the pseudogene TRBV3-2) and TRBJ1-4; 12 nucleotides align to TRBD1. Germline V gives CDR1 LGHDT, CDR2 YNNKEL (reference sequence). The CDR3 is 17 residues long. The ends lost 4 bases at V and 7 bases at J; junction bases unmatched: 10. CDR3 DNA: TGTGCCAGCAGCCGGACCGGGACAGGGGGCTGGGGTGAAAAACTGTTTTTT. It translates to CASSRTGTGGWGEKLFF.

This chain links TRBV5-6 with TRBJ2-3, with D possibly matching TRBD1 (6 bases). Germline V gene sequence: CDR1 SGHDT, CDR2 YYEEEE. The CDR3 is made up of 15 amino acids. Trimming removed 2 bases at V and 6 bases at J, with 16 bases between. CDR3 DNA: TGTGCCAGCAGCTTTGGGTTGGGGGCCGGTGATACGCAGTATTTT. Encoded protein: CASSFGLGAGDTQYF.

The chain links TRBV6-5 to TRBJ1-2; possible D gene TRBD1, 5 bases. V gave up 5 bases and J gave up 5 bases, with 9 bases separating them. The CDR3 has 12 residues. Germline V gene lookup returns CDR1 MNHEY and CDR2 SVGAGI. Written as DNA, the CDR3 is TGTGCCAGCAGTAGCGGGGGGTATGGCTACACCTTC. It yields the protein CASSSGGYGYTF.

DNA for the CDR3: TGTGCCAGCAGGGATCAACGCGGGGGCTACACCTTC. This translates into CASRDQRGGYTF. The rearrangement joins TRBV6-5 to TRBJ1-2; D is unresolved. Germline values: CDR1 MNHEY, CDR2 SVGAGI. The CDR3 has 12 residues. Trimming left V 6 bases short and J 8 bases short, with 13 bases between.

The genes are TRBV7-3 and TRBJ2-3; 14 nucleotides line up with TRBD2. This CDR3 region has 16 residues. The trim removed 5 bases at V and 3 bases at J, leaving 4 bases unmatched. Per germline, CDR1 SGHTA and CDR2 FQGTGA. CDR3 sequence reads: CASSPRLAGGTDTQYF. The CDR3, as DNA: TGTGCCAGCAGCCCCCGACTAGCGGGGGGGACAGATACGCAGTATTTT.

To note about this clone: The germline gene is not matched at one end of the junction; a read error may be the cause. The chain uses TRBV11-2 and TRBJ2-3; D is possibly TRBD2 (7 bases). This CDR3 has 14 residues. Germline loops: CDR1 SGHAT, CDR2 FQNNGV. CDR3 in amino acids: CASSLSLREGVGNF. Written as DNA, the CDR3 is TGTGCCAGCAGCTTATCTCTAAGGGAGGGGGTAGGGAATTTT.

The rearrangement joins TRBV6-5 to TRBJ1-1, with unresolved D. This CDR3 region has 15 residues. V lost 6 bases and J lost 0, with 14 bases in between. Germline V lookup: CDR1 MNHEY, CDR2 SVGAGI. In DNA form, the CDR3 reads TGTGCCAGCAGCTACCTTCGACGGGTGAACACTGAAGCTTTCTTT. Amino acids: CASSYLRRVNTEAFF.

The V and J genes are TRBV15 and TRBJ2-1; D unresolved. Trimming shortened V by 0 bases and J by 6 bases, and 9 bases separated the two germline ends. Germline V gene data show CDR1 as LNHNV and CDR2 as YYDKDF (reference sequence). There are 14 residues in the CDR3. CDR3 bases: TGTGCCACCAGCAGAGACCGGAGAGGCAATGAGCAGTTCTTC. This codes for CATSRDRRGNEQFF.

The chain carries TRBV11-3 and TRBJ2-3, with TRBD2 as a possible D gene (6 bases). Germline assignment: CDR1 SGHNT and CDR2 YENEEA. V lost 3 bases and J 8 bases, leaving 6 bases between the germline ends. The CDR3 covers 11 residues. CDR3 protein: CASSLGGTQYF. CDR3 DNA: TGTGCCAGCAGCTTGGGGGGTACGCAGTATTTT.

This clone has a single count. The rearrangement uses TRBV30 and TRBJ2-7; TRBD2 matches 8 bases. V was clipped by 5 bases and J by 9 bases; unmatched bases: 12. The CDR3 length is 13 residues. Germline V lookup: CDR1 GTSNPN, CDR2 SVGIG (reference sequence). The CDR3 DNA reads as TGTGCCTGGGCCGCCGGGGGGGCAGTTGGGCAGTACTTC. Amino acids: CAWAAGGAVGQYF.

The genes are TRBV2 and TRBJ1-2, with 10 bases identical to TRBD1. CDR3 length: 14 residues. Germline V lookup: CDR1 SNHLY, CDR2 FYNNEI. V lost 6 bases to trimming and J lost 8 bases; unmatched junction nucleotides: 9. The CDR3 region is CASSDYGQGEGYTF. The CDR3, as DNA: TGTGCCAGCAGCGATTATGGACAGGGGGAAGGCTACACCTTC.

This chain joins TRBV12-5 and TRBJ1-2, with a tentative D call TRBD1 (5 bases). Germline V gene sequence: CDR1 LGHNT, CDR2 FRNRAP. CDR3 size: 16 residues. V was pared by 5 bases and J by 7 bases, with 23 bases between. The CDR3 bases are TGTGCTAGTGGTGCCGGGGAGGGGATTTTTCTCGGTGGCTACACCTTC. It specifies CASGAGEGIFLGGYTF.

The rearrangement links TRBV9 to TRBJ1-3; 9 nucleotides agree with TRBD1. Unmatched junction bases numbered 4, after V lost 2 bases and J lost 4 bases. CDR1 is SGDLS and CDR2 is YYNGEE in the germline V gene. The CDR3 totals 15 residues. For the CDR3, the DNA is TGTGCCAGCAGCGTCGGGACAGGGCACGGAAACACCATATATTTT. Amino acid sequence: CASSVGTGHGNTIYF.

V usage is TRBV3-1 (or the pseudogene TRBV3-2) and J usage is TRBJ1-2; 7 nucleotides line up with TRBD1. Germline V gene sequence: CDR1 LGHDT, CDR2 YNNKEL (reference sequence). With 5 bases clipped from V and 9 bases from J, the junction kept 9 bases outside the gene matches. The CDR3 totals 13 residues. The CDR3 nucleotides read TGTGCCAGCAGCGACCAAGGGGGCTGGAGCTACACCTTC. Amino acid sequence: CASSDQGGWSYTF.

The rearrangement joins TRBV10-3 to TRBJ2-7; D is unclear. Germline lookup yields CDR1 ENHRY and CDR2 SYGVKD. V was trimmed by 3 bases and J by 0 bases, leaving 9 bases between them. This CDR3 is built from 14 residues. The CDR3 loop is CAISESTDSYEQYF. The CDR3, as DNA: TGTGCCATCAGTGAAAGCACTGACTCCTACGAGCAGTACTTC.

Note on this clone: Given a much more abundant clone one base away, this may be a read error. The chain combines TRBV5-4 with TRBJ1-2; 7 bases map to TRBD1. V shed 3 bases, J shed 3 bases, and the junction held 2 bases outside the gene matches. Per the germline V gene, CDR1 is SGHNT and CDR2 is YYREEE (reference sequence). CDR3 length: 13 amino acids. The CDR3 is CASSWDSHYGYTF. The DNA for the CDR3 is TGTGCCAGCAGCTGGGACAGCCACTATGGCTACACCTTC.

The genes are TRBV9 and TRBJ2-1; 7 bases agree with TRBD2. CDR3 size: 14 residues. The V gene end was trimmed by 10 bases and the J gene end by 0 bases; junction bases not matched to a gene: 7. Germline V gives CDR1 SGDLS, CDR2 YYNGEE. The CDR3 loop reads CASQRGSSYNEQFF. The CDR3 DNA follows: TGTGCCTCCCAGCGGGGCTCCTCCTACAATGAGCAGTTCTTC.